This TCR beta chain was captured by sequencing in a study of T cell repertoires in cytomegalovirus infection. The germline V gene encodes CDR1 SGHRS and CDR2 YFSETQ. The CDR3 has 18 amino acids. With 5 bases removed from V and 3 bases from J, the gap between germline ends came to 26 bases. TCRdb reprocessed the reads with MiXCR, giving one entry per CDR3 protein. The sample has fewer than 200,000 distinct CDR3 sequences; about 21% are singletons. The sample taken for sequencing was PBMCs. This clonotype was obtained from a human donor in good health (CMV status not recorded). Some clones in this sample may be carry-over from other donors' samples. The rearrangement uses TRBV5-1 and TRBJ1-1; weak D call: TRBD1 (6 bases). In nucleotides, the CDR3 is TGCGCCAGCAGAAAAAGGGGGGGCAGGGAAATAAAGGACACTGAAGCTTTCTTT. It translates to CASRKRGGREIKDTEAFF.